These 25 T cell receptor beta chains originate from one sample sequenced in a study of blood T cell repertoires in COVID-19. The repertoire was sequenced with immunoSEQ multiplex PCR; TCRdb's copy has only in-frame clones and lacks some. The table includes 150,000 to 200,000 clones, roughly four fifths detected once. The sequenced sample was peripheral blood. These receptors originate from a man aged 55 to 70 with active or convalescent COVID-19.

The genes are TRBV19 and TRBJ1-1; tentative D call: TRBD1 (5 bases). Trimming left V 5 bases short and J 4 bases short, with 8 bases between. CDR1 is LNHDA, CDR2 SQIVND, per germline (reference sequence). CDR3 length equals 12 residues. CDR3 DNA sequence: TGTGCCAGTAGTGCAAGGGGCACTGAAGCTTTCTTT. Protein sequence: CASSARGTEAFF.

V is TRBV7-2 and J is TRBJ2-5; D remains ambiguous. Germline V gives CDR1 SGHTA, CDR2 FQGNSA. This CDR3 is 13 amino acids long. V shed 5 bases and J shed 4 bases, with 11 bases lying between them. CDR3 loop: CASSLGSLETQYF. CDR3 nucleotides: TGTGCCAGCAGCCTTGGTAGTTTAGAGACCCAGTACTTC.

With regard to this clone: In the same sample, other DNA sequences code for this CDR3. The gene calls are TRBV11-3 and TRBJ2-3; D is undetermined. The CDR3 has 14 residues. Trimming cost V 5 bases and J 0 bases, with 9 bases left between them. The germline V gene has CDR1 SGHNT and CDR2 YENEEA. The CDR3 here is CASSLTSSTDTQYF. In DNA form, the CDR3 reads TGTGCCAGCAGCCTAACCTCCAGCACAGATACGCAGTATTTT.

Written as DNA, the CDR3 is TGTGCCAGCTCACCGGCTGGACTAGCGTACACCGGGGAGCTGTTTTTT. Protein: CASSPAGLAYTGELFF. V usage is TRBV18 and J usage is TRBJ2-2; 9 nucleotides align to TRBD2. Per the germline V gene, CDR1 is KGHSH and CDR2 is LQKENI. The CDR3 runs to 16 residues. The V and J ends lost 3 bases and 3 bases, in that order; junction bases with no gene match: 5.

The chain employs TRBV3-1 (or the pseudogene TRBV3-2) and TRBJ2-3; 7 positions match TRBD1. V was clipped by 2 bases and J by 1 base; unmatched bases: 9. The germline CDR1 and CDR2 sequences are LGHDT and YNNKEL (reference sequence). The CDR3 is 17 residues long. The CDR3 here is CASSQTYRGLGTDTQYF. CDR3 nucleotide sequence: TGTGCCAGCAGCCAAACCTACAGGGGTTTGGGCACAGATACGCAGTATTTT.

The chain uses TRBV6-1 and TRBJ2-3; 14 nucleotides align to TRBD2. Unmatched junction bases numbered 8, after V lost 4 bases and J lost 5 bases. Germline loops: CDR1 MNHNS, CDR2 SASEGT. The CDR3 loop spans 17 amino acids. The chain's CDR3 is CASSGGLAGGALDTQYF. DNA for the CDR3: TGTGCCAGCAGTGGAGGACTAGCGGGGGGTGCATTAGATACGCAGTATTTT.

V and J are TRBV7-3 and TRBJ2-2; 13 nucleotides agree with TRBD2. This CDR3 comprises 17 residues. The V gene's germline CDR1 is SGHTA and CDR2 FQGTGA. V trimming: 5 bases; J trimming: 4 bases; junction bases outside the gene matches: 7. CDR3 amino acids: CASSPTSGGQGTGELFF. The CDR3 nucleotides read TGTGCCAGCAGCCCGACTAGCGGGGGGCAGGGCACCGGGGAGCTGTTTTTT.

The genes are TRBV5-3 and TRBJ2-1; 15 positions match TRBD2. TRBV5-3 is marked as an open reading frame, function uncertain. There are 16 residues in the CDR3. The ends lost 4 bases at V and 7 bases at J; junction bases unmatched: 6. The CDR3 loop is CARSPGTSGGINEQFF. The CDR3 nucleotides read TGTGCCAGAAGCCCTGGGACTAGCGGGGGGATTAATGAGCAGTTCTTC.

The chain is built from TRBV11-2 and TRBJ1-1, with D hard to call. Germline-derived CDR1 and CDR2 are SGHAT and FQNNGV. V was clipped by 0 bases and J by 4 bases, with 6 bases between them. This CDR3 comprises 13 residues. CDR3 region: CASSLDLSTEAFF. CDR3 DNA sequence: TGTGCCAGCAGCTTAGATCTCTCCACTGAAGCTTTCTTT.

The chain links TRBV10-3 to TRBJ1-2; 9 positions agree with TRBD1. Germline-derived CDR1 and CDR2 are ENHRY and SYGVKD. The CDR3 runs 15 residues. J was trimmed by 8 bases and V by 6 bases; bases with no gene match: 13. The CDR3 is CAIRDGQGSPGGYTF. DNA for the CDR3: TGTGCCATCAGAGACGGACAGGGGTCGCCAGGGGGCTACACCTTC.

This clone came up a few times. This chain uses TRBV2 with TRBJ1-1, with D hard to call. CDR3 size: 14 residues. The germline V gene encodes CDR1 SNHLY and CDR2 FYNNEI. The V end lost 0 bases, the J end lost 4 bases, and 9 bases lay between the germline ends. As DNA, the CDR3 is TGTGCCAGCAGTGAAGCCCTTGTTCTCACTGAAGCTTTCTTT. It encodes CASSEALVLTEAFF.

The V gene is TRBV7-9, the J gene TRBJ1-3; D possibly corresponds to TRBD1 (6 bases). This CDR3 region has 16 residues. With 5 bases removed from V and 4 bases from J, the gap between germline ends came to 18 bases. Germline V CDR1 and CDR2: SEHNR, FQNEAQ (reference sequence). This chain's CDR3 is CASSLPPGGTGNTIYF. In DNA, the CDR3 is TGTGCCAGCAGCCTACCCCCTGGGGGCACCGGAAACACCATATATTTT.

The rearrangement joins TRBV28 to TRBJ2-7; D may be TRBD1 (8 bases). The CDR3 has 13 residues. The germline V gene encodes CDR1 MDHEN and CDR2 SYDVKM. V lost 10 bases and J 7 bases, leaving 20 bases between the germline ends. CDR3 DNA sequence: TGTGCCATCGATACAGGGGGGGAGACGGAGCAGTACTTC. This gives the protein CAIDTGGETEQYF.

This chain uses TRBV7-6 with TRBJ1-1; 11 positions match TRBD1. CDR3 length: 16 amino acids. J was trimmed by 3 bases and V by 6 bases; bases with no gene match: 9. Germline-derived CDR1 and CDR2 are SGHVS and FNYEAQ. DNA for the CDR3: TGTGCCAGCAGACCCCGCCCGGACAGGGGGCACACTGAAGCTTTCTTT. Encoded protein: CASRPRPDRGHTEAFF.

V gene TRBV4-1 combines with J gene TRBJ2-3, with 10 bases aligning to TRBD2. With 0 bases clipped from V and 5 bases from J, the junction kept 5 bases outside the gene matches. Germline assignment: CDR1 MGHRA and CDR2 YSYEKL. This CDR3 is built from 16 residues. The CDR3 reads CASSQDSASGGDTQYF. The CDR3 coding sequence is TGCGCCAGCAGCCAAGATTCGGCTAGCGGGGGAGATACGCAGTATTTT.

CDR3 protein: CASSLTGRTNEKLFF. CDR3 coding DNA: TGTGCCAGCAGCCTTACAGGTCGAACTAATGAAAAACTGTTTTTT. V gene TRBV7-9 combines with J gene TRBJ1-4; D might be TRBD1 (5 bases). This CDR3 comprises 15 residues. CDR1 is SEHNR and CDR2 is FQNEAQ in the germline V gene (reference sequence). Trimming pared 5 bases from V and 1 base from J, leaving 11 bases between.

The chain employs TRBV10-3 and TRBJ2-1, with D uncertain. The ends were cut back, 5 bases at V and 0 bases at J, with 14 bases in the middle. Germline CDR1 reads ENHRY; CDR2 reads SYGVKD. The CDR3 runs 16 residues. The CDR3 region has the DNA TGTGCCATCAGTAGTAGTGGAGAAAGCTCCTACAATGAGCAGTTCTTC. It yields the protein CAISSSGESSYNEQFF.

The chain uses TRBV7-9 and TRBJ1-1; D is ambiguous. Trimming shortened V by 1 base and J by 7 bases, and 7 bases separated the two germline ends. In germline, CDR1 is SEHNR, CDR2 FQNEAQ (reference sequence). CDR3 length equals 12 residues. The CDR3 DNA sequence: TGTGCCAGCAGCTTAGTAACGGGTGAAGCTTTCTTT. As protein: CASSLVTGEAFF.

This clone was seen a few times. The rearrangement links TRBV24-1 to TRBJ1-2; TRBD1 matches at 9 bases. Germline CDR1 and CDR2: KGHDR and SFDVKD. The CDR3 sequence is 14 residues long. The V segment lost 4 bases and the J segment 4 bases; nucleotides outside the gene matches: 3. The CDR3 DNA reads TGTGCCACCAGTGACAGGGGACAGGGCTATGGCTACACCTTC. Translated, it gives CATSDRGQGYGYTF.

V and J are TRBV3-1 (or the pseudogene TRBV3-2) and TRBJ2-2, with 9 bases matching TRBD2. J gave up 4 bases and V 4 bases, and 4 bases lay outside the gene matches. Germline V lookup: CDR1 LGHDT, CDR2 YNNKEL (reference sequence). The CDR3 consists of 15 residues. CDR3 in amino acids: CASSPLAGTTGELFF. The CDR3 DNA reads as TGTGCCAGCAGCCCCCTAGCGGGAACCACCGGGGAGCTGTTTTTT.

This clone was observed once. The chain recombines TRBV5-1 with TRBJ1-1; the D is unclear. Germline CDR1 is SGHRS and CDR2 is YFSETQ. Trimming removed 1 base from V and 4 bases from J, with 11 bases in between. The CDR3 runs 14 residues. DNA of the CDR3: TGCGCCAGCAGCTTGTCCGGGAGAGGCACTGAAGCTTTCTTT. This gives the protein CASSLSGRGTEAFF.

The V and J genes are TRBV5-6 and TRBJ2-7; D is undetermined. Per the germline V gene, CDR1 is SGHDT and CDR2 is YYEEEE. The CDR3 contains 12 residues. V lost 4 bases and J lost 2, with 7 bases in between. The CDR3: CASSIGTYEQYF. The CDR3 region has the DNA TGTGCCAGCAGCATCGGTACCTACGAGCAGTACTTC.

The CDR3 loop is CASSQEGSAGRPYNEQFF. The CDR3 DNA is TGCGCCAGCAGCCAAGAGGGGTCGGCGGGCAGGCCCTACAATGAGCAGTTCTTC. V gene TRBV4-1 combines with J gene TRBJ2-1, with a weak D call TRBD2 (5 bases). The CDR3 loop spans 18 amino acids. V lost 0 bases to trimming and J lost 2 bases, with 17 bases between them. Germline lookup yields CDR1 MGHRA and CDR2 YSYEKL.

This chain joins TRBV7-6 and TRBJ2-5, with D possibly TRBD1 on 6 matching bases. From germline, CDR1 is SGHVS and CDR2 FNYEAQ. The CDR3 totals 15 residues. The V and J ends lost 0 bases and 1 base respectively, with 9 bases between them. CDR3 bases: TGTGCCAGCAGCTTAGCGGGGGCAGGCCAAGAGACCCAGTACTTC. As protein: CASSLAGAGQETQYF.

CDR3 protein: CASSSEGLAGAHSYEQYF. In DNA form, the CDR3 reads TGCGCCAGCAGCTCGGAGGGACTAGCGGGAGCACACTCCTACGAGCAGTACTTC. The rearrangement uses TRBV5-1 and TRBJ2-7, with 14 bases identical to TRBD2. Germline loops: CDR1 SGHRS, CDR2 YFSETQ. V lost 3 bases and J lost 0; bases outside the gene matches: 8. The CDR3 loop spans 18 amino acids.